The T cell receptor (beta chain) described here comes from a study of blood T cell repertoires in COVID-19. Overall study context: Collection of acute and convalescent COVID-19 samples took place in the United States, Italy and Spain. From T cells, B-cell-depleted T cells, or PBMCs came the material, which was cDNA or gDNA.

Germline V gene lookup returns CDR1 MGHRA and CDR2 YSYEKL. The CDR3 is 16 residues long. The V gene end was trimmed by 1 base and the J gene end by 1 base; junction bases not matched to a gene: 6. Per the authors' pipeline: Estimates of nucleated cell counts were drawn from the amplification of reference gene primers. The table came from immunoSEQ multiplex PCR; TCRdb's copy has only in-frame clones and leaves some out. V and J calls and clone size are given by that table; D and trimming were obtained from the DNA. This sample yields tens of thousands of clones, of which more than 75% are seen a single time; about 1.3% belongs to the top ten.

The sequence derives from a man in his 60s with acute or convalescent COVID-19. Sequenced material: peripheral blood. The chain has TRBV4-1 and TRBJ1-1; 7 bases are shared with TRBD1. CDR3 DNA: TGCGCCAGCAGCCAAGTGACACAGGGGAAGAACACTGAAGCTTTCTTT. Translation gives CASSQVTQGKNTEAFF.